The 10 T cell receptor beta chains below come from one sample, sequenced in a study of blood T cell repertoires in COVID-19. Profiled with immunoSEQ multiplex PCR; TCRdb holds only in-frame clones, not every one. The sample has about 100,000 clones, approximately 79% seen once. Sequences were obtained from peripheral blood. The receptors were gathered from a woman older than 75 with active or convalescent COVID-19.

The J gene is TRBJ2-1, the V gene TRBV18; 13 nucleotides match TRBD2. V shed 4 bases, J shed 5 bases, and the junction held 5 bases outside the gene matches. This CDR3 is built from 16 residues. Germline V lookup: CDR1 KGHSH, CDR2 LQKENI. The CDR3 loop reads CASSRTSGSSNNEQFF. CDR3 coding DNA: TGTGCCAGCTCACGGACTAGCGGGAGCTCGAACAATGAGCAGTTCTTC.

This clone showed up just a few times. V is TRBV15 and J is TRBJ2-7; D is unclear. Germline lookup yields CDR1 LNHNV and CDR2 YYDKDF (reference sequence). This CDR3 has 13 residues. Trimming cost V 2 bases and J 3 bases, with 8 bases left between them. CDR3 sequence reads: CATSRTYSYEQYF. The DNA for the CDR3 is TGTGCCACCAGCAGAACATACAGCTACGAGCAGTACTTC.

This chain connects TRBV18 to TRBJ1-1; 8 bases fit TRBD1. The CDR3 is made up of 14 amino acids. The germline gives CDR1 KGHSH, CDR2 LQKENI. V lost 3 bases and J lost 2; bases outside the gene matches: 2. The CDR3 loop is CASSPGQGNTEAFF. CDR3 DNA: TGTGCCAGCTCACCTGGACAGGGCAACACTGAAGCTTTCTTT.

The J gene is TRBJ1-1, the V gene TRBV4-3; D is uncertain. The germline CDR1 and CDR2 sequences are LGHNA and YSLEER. CDR3 length equals 13 residues. V lost 2 bases, J lost 5 bases, and 9 bases lay in between. The CDR3 sequence: CASSQNSVTEAFF. DNA for the CDR3: TGCGCCAGCAGCCAAAATTCCGTGACTGAAGCTTTCTTT.

This rearrangement joins TRBV6-5 to TRBJ1-6, with TRBD1 identical over 10 bases. CDR1 is MNHEY, CDR2 SVGAGI, per germline. The trim removed 6 bases at V and 7 bases at J, leaving 6 bases unmatched. This CDR3 spans 15 amino acids. CDR3 DNA: TGTGCCAGCAGGGGACAGGGGTTGGAGAATTCACCCCTCCACTTT. This encodes CASRGQGLENSPLHF.

V is TRBV19 and J is TRBJ2-7, with 9 bases lining up with TRBD1. This CDR3 region has 14 residues. J gave up 2 bases and V 5 bases, and 4 bases lay outside the gene matches. Germline V CDR1 and CDR2: LNHDA, SQIVND (reference sequence). CDR3 bases: TGTGCCAGTAGTCCTGGGACAGGGCCCTACGAGCAGTACTTC. Its translation: CASSPGTGPYEQYF.

The chain has TRBV19 and TRBJ2-7, with TRBD2 as a possible D gene (5 bases). CDR1 is LNHDA, CDR2 SQIVND, per germline (reference sequence). V lost 6 bases and J 6 bases, leaving 15 bases between the germline ends. The CDR3 is made up of 13 amino acids. This CDR3 is CASRGASGGEQYF. In nucleotides, the CDR3 is TGTGCCAGTAGGGGAGCATCTGGCGGCGAGCAGTACTTC.

This chain uses TRBV20-1 with TRBJ2-7; TRBD2 might be the D (6 bases). Germline CDR1 DFQATT, CDR2 SNEGSKA (reference sequence). CDR3 length: 14 amino acids. Between the trimmed V and J ends, which lost 3 bases and 0 bases, there was a span of 12 bases. The CDR3 coding sequence is TGCAGTGCTAGTGGGGCTAGCGACTCCTACGAGCAGTACTTC. Translation gives CSASGASDSYEQYF.

This chain uses TRBV6-2 or TRBV6-3 with TRBJ1-5; D not certain. CDR3 length: 15 residues. Germline V gives CDR1 MNHEY, CDR2 SVGEGT. The germline V and J ends were trimmed by 1 base and 5 bases, with 12 bases remaining between them. The DNA for the CDR3 is TGTGCCAGCAGTTACTTATCAGGAAGCCATCAGCCCCAGCATTTT. Amino acids: CASSYLSGSHQPQHF.

A single count supports this clone. V usage is TRBV5-5 and J usage is TRBJ2-7, with D perhaps matching TRBD2 (6 bases). Germline V gene lookup returns CDR1 SGHKS and CDR2 YYEKEE (reference sequence). The CDR3 extends over 13 amino acids. Trimming took 3 bases from V and 3 from J, leaving 10 bases between them. Written as DNA, the CDR3 is TGTGCCAGCAGCTGGGGACTGATCTACGAGCAGTACTTC. Translated, it gives CASSWGLIYEQYF.